One and the same sample provided the 3 T cell receptor beta chains below, sequenced in a study of T cell changes during pregnancy in multiple sclerosis. The assay was immunoSEQ multiplex PCR, and TCRdb's table has in-frame clones only and misses some. Of approximately 70,000 clones in the sample, about 90% were seen once. Sequenced here: peripheral blood, sampled in the first trimester of pregnancy. Receptors were obtained from a female donor with multiple sclerosis, enrolled in a pregnancy study.

The chain joins TRBV5-4 to TRBJ1-2; 8 bases agree with TRBD1. Per the germline V gene, CDR1 is SGHNT and CDR2 is YYREEE (reference sequence). Trimming removed 5 bases from V and 8 bases from J; junction bases left unmatched: 8. The CDR3 runs to 13 residues. The CDR3 reads CASRIGTGPGYTF. CDR3 DNA sequence: TGTGCCAGCAGGATAGGGACAGGCCCGGGCTACACCTTC.

This clone was counted a few times. The DNA for the CDR3 is TGTGCCAGCAGCGCTGTGGGACAGGGTGATTCACCCCTCCACTTT. Amino acid sequence: CASSAVGQGDSPLHF. The chain is built from TRBV9 and TRBJ1-6; 9 bases match TRBD1. The CDR3 spans 15 residues. CDR1 and CDR2 (germline): SGDLS, YYNGEE. V trimming: 3 bases; J trimming: 8 bases; junction bases outside the gene matches: 6.

The V gene is TRBV7-3, the J gene TRBJ2-3; TRBD2 matches 7 bases. The CDR3 contains 16 residues. Germline lookup yields CDR1 SGHTA and CDR2 FQGTGA. V dropped 5 bases and J dropped 1; count of bases not matched to a gene: 9. CDR3: CASSPGGNRGTDTQYF. Written as DNA, the CDR3 is TGTGCCAGCAGCCCGGGGGGTAACCGAGGCACAGATACGCAGTATTTT. The full variable domain, completed using reference TRBV7-3 and TRBJ2-3, is GAGVSQTPSNKVTEKGKYVELRCDPISGHTALYWYRQSLGQGPEFLIYFQGTGAADDSGLPNDRFFAVRPEGSVSTLKIQRTERGDSAVYLCASSPGGNRGTDTQYFGPGTRLTVL.